Reported below is one TCR beta chain. Its antigen remains unknown. These data come from a study of T-cell memory formation after mild COVID-19. Turning to the study itself: Across donors, TCR clusters were largely donor specific.

Study results and caveats: That cross-reactive memory joined was suggested by some responding clones appearing in pre-infection memory.

TCRdb passed the 5' RACE reads through MiXCR, listing each CDR3 protein once. The table shows some 600,000 distinct CDR3 sequences, with about 18% occurring only once. This CDR3 comprises 13 residues. Germline-derived CDR1 and CDR2 are SGHTA and FQGNSA. V dropped 6 bases and J dropped 7; count of bases not matched to a gene: 8. The sample taken for sequencing was PBMCs or a T cell subset sorted from them (not recorded which). The receptor was derived from an adult woman who had mild COVID-19 (a few samples of this study predate the infection). Cell type and time point are not known. This rearrangement joins TRBV7-2 to TRBJ1-2; TRBD1 matches 7 bases. Written as DNA, the CDR3 is TGTGCCAGCAGTCAGGGACAGACCGGTGGCTACACCTTC. Amino acid sequence: CASSQGQTGGYTF.